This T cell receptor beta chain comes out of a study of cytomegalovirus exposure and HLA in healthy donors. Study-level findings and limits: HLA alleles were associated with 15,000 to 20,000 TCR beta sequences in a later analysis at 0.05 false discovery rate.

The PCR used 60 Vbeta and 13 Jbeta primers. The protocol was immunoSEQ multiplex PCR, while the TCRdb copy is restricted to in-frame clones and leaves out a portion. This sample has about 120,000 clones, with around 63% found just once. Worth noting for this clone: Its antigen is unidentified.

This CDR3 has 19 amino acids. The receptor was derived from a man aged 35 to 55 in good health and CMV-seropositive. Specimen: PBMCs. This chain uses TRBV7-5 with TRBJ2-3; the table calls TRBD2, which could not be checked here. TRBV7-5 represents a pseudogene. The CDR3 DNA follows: TGTGCCAGAACCCTGGGGAGGGACCCCCTCAATCTCCCCGGATATACGCAGTATTTT. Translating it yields CARTLGRDPLNLPGYTQYF.